A selection of T cell receptor beta chains follows, all from one sample in a study of vaccination and CD4 T cells after COVID-19. TCRdb re-derived calls from the PCR reads in MiXCR, one entry per CDR3 protein. The sample carries about 21,000 distinct CDR3 sequences, approximately 45% recorded once. No antigen is known for these receptors. The sequences come from CD4+ T cells from blood, cultured in vitro, collected before SARS-CoV-2 vaccination. The source is a human donor who had recovered from COVID-19. Each CDR3 is given without its conserved first and last residue. The order of the fields is CDR3 protein, D gene, V gene. A D gene is named only where the DNA matches it firmly.

CDR3: ASSLVPPDGEAF
D: NA
V: TRBV11-2

CDR3: SARPVWAEAF
D: NA
V: TRBV20-1

CDR3: ASSLRTGKNIQY
D: TRBD1
V: TRBV7-9

CDR3: ASSQEGGAVSNQPQH
D: NA
V: TRBV7-9

CDR3: SARVLAGGGEQY
D: TRBD2
V: TRBV20-1

CDR3: ASSDRGLGRETQY
D: NA
V: TRBV25-1

CDR3: SARDLGQGPRLSNQPQH
D: NA
V: TRBV20-1

CDR3: ASSLSFGGEGETQY
D: TRBD2
V: TRBV23-1

CDR3: ASSSTGSVRTEAF
D: TRBD1
V: TRBV7-2

CDR3: ASSLDRWTSGSRRNEQF
D: TRBD2
V: TRBV11-2

CDR3: ATSDDLGGYEQY
D: NA
V: TRBV24-1

CDR3: ASSETGGGGYT
D: TRBD1
V: TRBV5-4

CDR3: ASSPTLGVAAQH
D: NA
V: TRBV28

CDR3: SAEGGRGTDTQY
D: NA
V: TRBV20-1

CDR3: ASLGETQY
D: NA
V: TRBV27

CDR3: ASRKRLAESYEQY
D: TRBD2
V: TRBV2

CDR3: ASSRELAVADTQY
D: NA
V: TRBV5-4

CDR3: ASSARDAALH
D: NA
V: TRBV27

CDR3: ASSPLGGNYGYT
D: NA
V: TRBV7-9

CDR3: AISWDRGETQY
D: NA
V: TRBV10-3

CDR3: SAREIQGLYNSPLH
D: NA
V: TRBV20-1

CDR3: ASSLEGGLEAF
D: NA
V: TRBV7-9

CDR3: ASTNGFYTGELF
D: NA
V: TRBV6-2/TRBV6-3

CDR3: ASSRLAGGLFGTQY
D: TRBD2
V: TRBV7-9

CDR3: ASSYSLSRLDQPQH
D: NA
V: TRBV6-2/TRBV6-3

CDR3: ASSSEGAAAF
D: TRBD1
V: TRBV11-3

CDR3: ASSEALLGGTEAF
D: NA
V: TRBV2

CDR3: ATSDPGPNQPQH
D: NA
V: TRBV24-1

CDR3: SAVMSSYNEQF
D: NA
V: TRBV20-1

CDR3: ASSPSGGSSYEQY
D: TRBD2
V: TRBV27

CDR3: ASSPPATYEQY
D: NA
V: TRBV11-3

CDR3: ASSLGGAGATEAF
D: NA
V: TRBV7-2

CDR3: ASSRGGTRNSPLH
D: NA
V: TRBV7-8

CDR3: SGRVGGLGGYT
D: NA
V: TRBV29-1

CDR3: ASNMTEQNSPLH
D: NA
V: TRBV7-2

CDR3: ASSLILAGELF
D: NA
V: TRBV11-3

CDR3: ASSLYRDRLAYEQY
D: TRBD1
V: TRBV27

CDR3: SVGSLSNTGELF
D: NA
V: TRBV29-1

CDR3: AWSGTWQVSEAF
D: NA
V: TRBV30

CDR3: ASSQPRGAGETQY
D: NA
V: TRBV19

CDR3: ASSTRTVTMNTEAF
D: NA
V: TRBV27

CDR3: ASSEGRGGTQY
D: TRBD2
V: TRBV6-4

CDR3: ASSIDREPGNTIY
D: NA
V: TRBV19

CDR3: SASGDVVDGKAQY
D: NA
V: TRBV20-1

CDR3: ASSASRTGIYGYT
D: NA
V: TRBV27

CDR3: AIRGGRTEAF
D: NA
V: TRBV10-3